This T cell receptor beta chain came from a study of shared clonotypes between healthy human individuals. In the study overall: Donors were a couple of women and a few men aged 18 to 49. For every donor, three CD4 naive, three CD4 memory, two CD8 naive and one CD8 memory plates were used.

All donors were healthy HIV-negative adults lacking recent acute infections or vaccinations. CD45RA+ naive and CD45RA-negative memory subsets were separated from CD4+ cells. As to this clone: The junction does not match germline at one end; this may be a read error.

Sequenced by immunoSEQ multiplex PCR; TCRdb stores in-frame clones only, minus some. Of over a million clones in the sample, around 95% were seen once. CDR1 is SGHAT, CDR2 FQDESV, per germline (reference sequence). This CDR3 comprises 10 residues. The sequence was collected from a man aged 25 to 45 in good health. The V and J genes are TRBV11-1 and TRBJ1-3, with D possibly matching TRBD1 (6 bases). Sample: naive CD4+ T cells sorted from blood. Subset meaning: CD45RA+ positively selected. Here the CDR3 DNA reads TGTGCCAGCAGCTCAAAGAACAGGGATTTT. It yields the protein CASSSKNRDF. Filled out from reference TRBV11-1 and TRBJ1-3, the complete variable domain reads EAEVAQSPRYKITEKSQAVAFWCDPISGHATLYWYRQILGQGPELLVQFQDESVVDDSQLPKDRFSAERLKGVDSTLKIQPAELGDSAMYLCASSSKNRDFGEGSWLTVV.